The 29 T cell receptor beta chains reported below all come from one sample, sequenced in a study of blood T cell repertoires in COVID-19. Profiled with immunoSEQ multiplex PCR; TCRdb holds only in-frame clones, not every one. The data show roughly 100,000 clones, with roughly 83% seen just once and about 3.6% held by the top ten. The sample was peripheral blood. The receptors were sampled from a woman aged 80 or over with active or convalescent COVID-19.

V is TRBV28 and J is TRBJ2-2, with 13 bases that match TRBD2. CDR3 length: 18 amino acids. V shed 1 base, J shed 3 bases, and the junction held 5 bases outside the gene matches. Germline-derived CDR1 and CDR2 are MDHEN and SYDVKM. CDR3 region: CASSLLTSGGSHTGELFF. DNA for the CDR3: TGTGCCAGCAGTTTATTGACTAGCGGGGGGTCACACACCGGGGAGCTGTTTTTT. The entire variable domain, with the rest obtained from reference TRBV28 and TRBJ2-2, is as follows: DVKVTQSSRYLVKRTGEKVFLECVQDMDHENMFWYRQDPGLGLRLIYFSYDVKMKEKGDIPEGYSVSREKKERFSLILESASTNQTSMYLCASSLLTSGGSHTGELFFGEGSRLTVL.

This chain uses TRBV15 with TRBJ2-2; 8 nucleotides line up with TRBD1. The CDR3 spans 15 residues. Germline CDR1 reads LNHNV; CDR2 reads YYDKDF (reference sequence). The V and J ends lost 0 bases and 5 bases, in that order; junction bases with no gene match: 2. The CDR3 is CATSREDRATGELFF. DNA of the CDR3: TGTGCCACCAGCAGAGAGGACAGGGCAACCGGGGAGCTGTTTTTT.

The J gene is TRBJ2-3, the V gene TRBV6-5, with D perhaps TRBD2 (5 bases). The CDR3 is 15 amino acids. Germline CDR1 MNHEY, CDR2 SVGAGI. V lost 8 bases, J lost 4 bases, and 19 bases lay in between. The chain's CDR3 is CASSPTGMVSDTQYF. The CDR3 DNA is TGTGCCAGCTCCCCAACGGGGATGGTATCAGATACGCAGTATTTT.

This rearrangement joins TRBV21-1 to TRBJ2-3; the D call in the table, TRBD2, was not verified against the DNA. TRBV21-1 is deemed a pseudogene. The length of the CDR3 is 17 residues. CDR3 in amino acids: CASSSHTLVSLTDTQYF. Here the CDR3 DNA reads TGTGCCAGCAGCTCTCATACACTAGTCTCTCTCACAGATACGCAGTATTTT.

With respect to this clone: This sample also contains other DNA sequences that code for the same CDR3. V gene TRBV14 combines with J gene TRBJ2-1, with 8 nucleotides matching TRBD2. Germline trimming cut 1 base from V and 2 bases from J; bases unmatched to any gene: 4. Germline loops: CDR1 SGHDN, CDR2 FVKESK. The CDR3 is 16 amino acids. The CDR3 DNA is TGTGCCAGCAGCCAAGGTTTAGCGGGACCCTACAATGAGCAGTTCTTC. Protein sequence: CASSQGLAGPYNEQFF.

This sequence joins TRBV19 and TRBJ1-2; 7 bases are a match to TRBD1. Germline V lookup: CDR1 LNHDA, CDR2 SQIVND (reference sequence). The junction had 15 bases not matched to a gene; V was cut back by 1 base and J by 4 bases. CDR3 length: 18 residues. The CDR3 loop reads CASSIGGTGTAFIYGYTF. CDR3 DNA: TGTGCCAGTAGTATAGGGGGTACCGGGACAGCCTTCATCTATGGCTACACCTTC.

The chain uses TRBV5-1 and TRBJ1-6, with D unresolved. V was trimmed by 6 bases and J by 7 bases, leaving 20 bases between them. The CDR3 is made up of 16 amino acids. Germline CDR1 SGHRS, CDR2 YFSETQ. CDR3 DNA: TGCGCCAGCACCCTTCTCCCGGGGATCGAAAATTCACCCCTCCACTTT. It specifies CASTLLPGIENSPLHF. Together with reference TRBV5-1 and TRBJ1-6, the CDR3 gives the full variable domain: KAGVTQTPRYLIKTRGQQVTLSCSPISGHRSVSWYQQTPGQGLQFLFEYFSETQRNKGNFPGRFSGRQFSNSRSEMNVSTLELGDSALYLCASTLLPGIENSPLHFGNGTRLTVT.

The chain combines TRBV5-4 with TRBJ1-1, with TRBD1 as a possible D gene (5 bases). The CDR3 extends over 16 amino acids. V dropped 3 bases and J dropped 1 base, with 16 bases sitting between them. Germline assignment: CDR1 SGHNT and CDR2 YYREEE (reference sequence). CDR3 sequence: CASSSNWGGQNTEAFF. In DNA, the CDR3 is TGTGCCAGCAGCTCTAATTGGGGCGGACAGAACACTGAAGCTTTCTTT.

This clone was found once. This sequence joins TRBV19 and TRBJ2-7; 10 positions match TRBD1. After removal of 9 bases from V and 2 bases from J, the junction contained 10 bases not matched to a gene. Per germline, CDR1 LNHDA and CDR2 SQIVND (reference sequence). This CDR3 has 15 amino acids. In DNA, the CDR3 is TGTGCCAGCAAGAGTAGCGGACAGGGGGCCTACGAGCAGTACTTC. Translation: CASKSSGQGAYEQYF.

This clone was recorded a few times. The J gene is TRBJ2-3, the V gene TRBV7-2, with D perhaps matching TRBD1 (5 bases). V lost 5 bases to trimming and J lost 3 bases, with 12 bases between them. The CDR3 loop spans 14 amino acids. Germline CDR1 reads SGHTA; CDR2 reads FQGNSA. DNA for the CDR3: TGTGCCAGCAGCCTGAGACAGTTTACAGATACGCAGTATTTT. This encodes CASSLRQFTDTQYF.

The chain carries TRBV28 and TRBJ2-1, with 11 bases aligning to TRBD2. V shed 5 bases, J shed 4 bases, and the junction held 7 bases outside the gene matches. Germline V gene data show CDR1 as MDHEN and CDR2 as SYDVKM. The CDR3 covers 16 residues. As DNA, the CDR3 is TGTGCCAGCAGTCCTGCCGGGACTAGCGGATACAATGAGCAGTTCTTC. This encodes CASSPAGTSGYNEQFF.

CDR3: CASSRGGTNSPLHF. The CDR3 DNA reads as TGTGCCAGCAGTCGAGGAGGGACTAATTCACCCCTCCACTTT. The genes are TRBV28 and TRBJ1-6, with D possibly matching TRBD1 (5 bases). V was trimmed by 5 bases and J by 6 bases, leaving 11 bases between them. The CDR3 has 14 amino acids. Germline CDR1 is MDHEN and CDR2 is SYDVKM. Full variable domain (outside the CDR3, taken from reference TRBV28 and TRBJ1-6): DVKVTQSSRYLVKRTGEKVFLECVQDMDHENMFWYRQDPGLGLRLIYFSYDVKMKEKGDIPEGYSVSREKKERFSLILESASTNQTSMYLCASSRGGTNSPLHFGNGTRLTVT.

This clone was counted a few times. The chain couples TRBV5-6 to TRBJ2-7, with 7 positions matching TRBD1. Trimming took 3 bases from V and 3 from J; bases not matched to a gene: 15. Germline CDR1 and CDR2: SGHDT and YYEEEE. The CDR3 totals 17 residues. CDR3 coding DNA: TGTGCCAGCAGCTCTATAGAGGGCAGGGGGACCCACTACGAGCAGTACTTC. This gives the protein CASSSIEGRGTHYEQYF.

This sequence joins TRBV4-2 and TRBJ2-7; tentative D call: TRBD1 (6 bases). This CDR3 has 16 amino acids. The V gene lost 0 bases and the J gene lost 8 bases, with 20 bases spanning the gap. Germline assignment: CDR1 LGHNA and CDR2 YNFKEQ. In DNA form, the CDR3 reads TGTGCCAGCAGCCAAGAGAGGGGCACAGGGCCTACGAAGCAGTACTTC. Its protein is CASSQERGTGPTKQYF.

The CDR3: CASSRIDRGGEQFF. CDR3 nucleotide sequence: TGTGCCAGCAGCCGTATAGACCGGGGAGGTGAGCAGTTCTTC. The chain recombines TRBV3-1 (or the pseudogene TRBV3-2) with TRBJ2-1, with D perhaps TRBD2 (6 bases). Trimming shortened V by 4 bases and J by 9 bases, and 16 bases separated the two germline ends. The CDR3 runs to 14 residues. Per the germline V gene, CDR1 is LGHDT and CDR2 is YNNKEL (reference sequence).

The chain carries TRBV5-6 and TRBJ1-2; D is possibly TRBD1 (5 bases). The CDR3 has 14 amino acids. Deletions cut 0 bases from V and 0 bases from J, with 6 bases between. Germline loops: CDR1 SGHDT, CDR2 YYEEEE. CDR3 nucleotide sequence: TGTGCCAGCAGCTTGGGGACAACTAACTATGGCTACACCTTC. This codes for CASSLGTTNYGYTF.

This clone was detected once. V and J are TRBV9 and TRBJ2-7, with a weak D call TRBD2 (5 bases). The CDR3 is 15 amino acids. The V end was cut by 4 bases, the J end by 5 bases, with 19 bases between. Looked up from germline, CDR1 is SGDLS and CDR2 is YYNGEE. This CDR3 is CASSLTDSRVDEQYF. The DNA for the CDR3 is TGTGCCAGCAGCCTAACCGACTCGAGGGTCGACGAGCAGTACTTC.

The chain recombines TRBV6-5 with TRBJ2-7, with 7 bases lining up with TRBD1. Germline V lookup: CDR1 MNHEY, CDR2 SVGAGI. This CDR3 region has 13 residues. V was clipped by 11 bases and J by 0 bases; unmatched bases: 7. This chain's CDR3 is CAVRRQGSYEQYF. The CDR3 DNA sequence: TGTGCCGTCCGAAGACAGGGCTCCTACGAGCAGTACTTC.

In its sample, this clone was seen once. CDR3 sequence: CASSRNGDRSYEQYF. The CDR3 region has the DNA TGTGCCAGCAGCCGCAATGGGGACAGGTCCTACGAGCAGTACTTC. The gene calls are TRBV6-5 and TRBJ2-7; TRBD1 aligns across 8 bases. The CDR3 contains 15 residues. V lost 6 bases and J lost 1; bases outside the gene matches: 8. CDR1 is MNHEY and CDR2 is SVGAGI in the germline V gene.

V usage is TRBV14 and J usage is TRBJ1-6, with TRBD1 as a possible D gene (5 bases). V shed 3 bases and J shed 4 bases, with 7 bases lying between them. Germline CDR1 is SGHDN and CDR2 is FVKESK. This CDR3 has 14 residues. The CDR3 reads CASSQGLYNSPLHF. The CDR3, as DNA: TGTGCCAGCAGCCAGGGACTTTATAATTCACCCCTCCACTTT.

Only a few counts were recorded for this clone. The genes are TRBV4-2 and TRBJ1-5; 8 nucleotides agree with TRBD1. The germline V gene encodes CDR1 LGHNA and CDR2 YNFKEQ. After removal of 4 bases from V and 3 bases from J, the junction contained 5 bases not matched to a gene. This CDR3 contains 15 residues. The CDR3 region has the DNA TGTGCCAGCAGCCCAGGGACAGGAAACAATCAGCCCCAGCATTTT. Translating gives CASSPGTGNNQPQHF.

The V call is TRBV27, the J call TRBJ2-7; no definite D call. V was pared by 2 bases and J by 5 bases, with 13 bases between. Germline V CDR1 and CDR2: MNHEY, SMNVEV (reference sequence). The CDR3 sequence is 14 residues long. The CDR3 sequence: CASSLSEISDEQYF. Written as DNA, the CDR3 is TGTGCCAGCAGTTTAAGCGAAATAAGCGACGAGCAGTACTTC.

The V and J genes are TRBV27 and TRBJ1-5, with unresolved D. The V gene lost 6 bases and the J gene lost 2 bases, with 20 bases spanning the gap. Germline assignment: CDR1 MNHEY and CDR2 SMNVEV (reference sequence). The CDR3 spans 17 residues. This chain's CDR3 is CASSRRLDLAGNQPQHF. The CDR3 region has the DNA TGTGCCAGCAGCCGAAGGCTCGACCTGGCGGGCAATCAGCCCCAGCATTTT.

V usage is TRBV11-1 and J usage is TRBJ1-2, with 10 bases identical to TRBD1. Germline CDR1 and CDR2: SGHAT and FQDESV (reference sequence). The length of the CDR3 is 16 residues. V trimming: 0 bases; J trimming: 6 bases; junction bases outside the gene matches: 7. The CDR3 nucleotides are TGTGCCAGCAGCTTAGCAATCGGGACAGGGGTTGATGGCTACACCTTC. Encoded protein: CASSLAIGTGVDGYTF.

The CDR3 nucleotides read TGTGCCAGCAGTCCCTTAATACAGGCTACCTATGTTCCCCAGCATTTT. Its translation: CASSPLIQATYVPQHF. V is TRBV28 and J is TRBJ1-5; D is perhaps TRBD1 (5 bases). Germline V CDR1 and CDR2: MDHEN, SYDVKM. This CDR3 region has 16 residues. The V end was cut by 5 bases, the J end by 10 bases, with 24 bases between.

This clone occurred a few times. The V call is TRBV7-8, the J call TRBJ2-7, with 8 bases matching TRBD2. Germline V lookup: CDR1 SGHVS, CDR2 FQNEAQ. After removal of 2 bases from V and 2 bases from J, the junction contained 8 bases not matched to a gene. This CDR3 is 16 amino acids long. CDR3 region: CASSLLHSGGTYEQYF. The CDR3 nucleotides are TGTGCCAGCAGCTTACTCCACAGCGGGGGTACCTACGAGCAGTACTTC.

The chain employs TRBV30 and TRBJ2-2; 11 positions match TRBD1. The CDR3 sequence is 14 residues long. CDR1 and CDR2 (germline): GTSNPN, SVGIG (reference sequence). The CDR3 nucleotides read TGTGGCTCCGGGACAGGGGGAGGCACCGGGGAGCTGTTTTTT. This sequence encodes CGSGTGGGTGELFF.

CDR3 residues: CASSFPDRMNTEAFF. The CDR3 nucleotides are TGTGCCAGCAGTTTCCCGGACAGAATGAACACTGAAGCTTTCTTT. This chain connects TRBV28 to TRBJ1-1; D possibly corresponds to TRBD1 (6 bases). Trimming shortened V by 3 bases and J by 0 bases, and 11 bases separated the two germline ends. CDR3 size: 15 residues. Germline loops: CDR1 MDHEN, CDR2 SYDVKM. Using reference TRBV28 and TRBJ1-1 for the parts outside the CDR3, the full variable domain is DVKVTQSSRYLVKRTGEKVFLECVQDMDHENMFWYRQDPGLGLRLIYFSYDVKMKEKGDIPEGYSVSREKKERFSLILESASTNQTSMYLCASSFPDRMNTEAFFGQGTRLTVV.

This clone was counted between two and nine times. This sequence joins TRBV9 and TRBJ2-3; TRBD2 matches 7 bases. The CDR3 runs 17 residues. Per the germline V gene, CDR1 is SGDLS and CDR2 is YYNGEE. V dropped 1 base and J dropped 0; count of bases not matched to a gene: 8. The CDR3 nucleotides read TGTGCCAGCAGCGTAAGGGGAGGGCGGGATAGCACAGATACGCAGTATTTT. It specifies CASSVRGGRDSTDTQYF. The full variable domain, with the rest looked up from reference TRBV9 and TRBJ2-3, is DSGVTQTPKHLITATGQRVTLRCSPRSGDLSVYWYQQSLDQGLQFLIQYYNGEERAKGNILERFSAQQFPDLHSELNLSSLELGDSALYFCASSVRGGRDSTDTQYFGPGTRLTVL.